This TCR beta chain was identified in a study of blood T cells in healthy people across ages (dated by TCRdb to between 2014 and 2017). Regarding the research as a whole: In model experiments, template switching captured roughly one uniquely barcoded TCR beta cDNA molecule for every two T cells. Using deep sequencing normalized with unique cDNA molecular identifiers, the study measured how TCR beta repertoire diversity changes with age. Donors were grouped into four age groups: young (average 16 years), middle-aged (around 39), aged (around 60) and long-lived (approximately 75). To avoid experimental bias, donors of different ages were randomly spread across the sequencing lanes. Two additional independent replicas of 1 million unique cDNA reads from the same blood draw were analyzed for two donors (one aged 18 to 30 and one aged 80 or older). What the research found in general, with its limitations: Estimates of total diversity from one million sequenced T cells were regarded as lower bounds and underestimates. Because donor CMV infection status was unknown, age-related changes in expanded clonotypes were potentially confounded. Compared with the aged group, the long-lived group had more naive CD4+ T cells, fewer expanded clones and increased TCR diversity, suggesting age selection. Observed TCR beta diversity per million T cells fell roughly linearly with age, and a significant reduction was already apparent by age around 40. Conclusive comparison of naive and antigen-experienced compartments was prevented by the profiling of bulk unsorted PBMCs. A strong correlation was found between observed TCR beta diversity and the percentage of naive T cells measured by flow cytometry.

From the cysteine through the phenylalanine, the CDR3 covers 14 amino acids. The retained sequence is limited to the CDR3, 42 bases, with the frame set at the first base. Relative to germline, V is missing 1 base and J is missing 6 bases, with 5 bases of the junction outside any gene match. Based on the germline V gene, the CDR1 and CDR2 sequences are SGHTA and FQGNSA. The approximately 39 donors, aged about 6 to 90 years, were systemically healthy Caucasian individuals from Russia. Each donor gave 9.5 to 10 milliliters of peripheral blood, drawn into EDTA-treated Vacutainer tubes. Ficoll-Paque density-gradient centrifugation was used to isolate PBMCs, with at least 6.5 million per sample. Trizol reagent was used to extract total RNA from the PBMCs, yielding at least 6 micrograms per sample. The percentages of naive CD45RAhigh/CD27high T cells were determined by flow cytometry on a PBMC aliquot from every donor.

Libraries were constructed by 5' RACE. Sequencing instrument: Illumina HiSeq 2500. A second PCR of about 6 to 12 cycles was performed with a sample-barcoded 5' primer and a J-beta primer mix. A template-switch 5' adaptor carrying 12 random nucleotides introduced a unique molecular identifier onto each TCR beta cDNA molecule. At least 2.5 million CDR3-containing paired-end reads were obtained from each sample. First-strand cDNA was synthesized from all RNA with the Mint cDNA synthesis kit, primed by a TRBC-specific oligonucleotide. All cDNA was treated with uracil-DNA glycosylase and then went through a first 18-cycle PCR with the universal primers M1SS and BC2_uni_R. For the original study's pipeline: For normalization, 1 million high-quality reads, each with a distinct molecular identifier, were randomly selected from each sample. Instead of being binned into consensus sequences, reads with shared molecular identifiers were discarded. CDR3 identification, clonotype clustering and error correction used MiTCR with a Q25 quality threshold and the strictest error-elimination algorithm. A nonparametric unseen species model with Euler transformation was used to estimate lower-bound total TCR beta diversity. TCRdb handled the public reads itself, with Q25 trimming in fastp and clone calling in MiXCR, and kept productive beta chains. Under each unique CDR3 protein, matching rows form one entry showing the most common genes and DNA. None of the V and J calls come from the authors' own analysis; TCRdb made them. The table for this sample lists fewer than 1,000,000 distinct CDR3 sequences; around 45% of them were counted only once. The ten biggest clones cover 15% to 20% of the sample.

Comments on this clonotype: What this receptor recognizes is not known. Within one base of it there is no much larger clone, and no base qualities were kept.

The receptor's source is an older man in good health. The sample consisted of blood. Here the chain combines TRBV7-2 and TRBJ2-7, with 8 bases matching TRBD2. The CDR3 protein: CASSLGGSGVEQYF. The bases are TGTGCCAGCAGCTTAGGTGGTAGCGGGGTCGAGCAGTACTTC.